One and the same sample provided the 29 T cell receptor beta chains below, sequenced in a study of cytomegalovirus exposure and HLA in healthy donors. Method: immunoSEQ multiplex PCR; TCRdb's copy keeps in-frame clones and lacks some. The top ten hold about 1.5% of the sample, which has some 170,000 clones, about 87% seen once. The sample consisted of PBMCs. The receptor set was obtained from a woman between 25 and 40 years old in good health and CMV-seronegative.

This sequence joins TRBV30 and TRBJ2-7, with D possibly being TRBD2 (5 bases). Germline V gives CDR1 GTSNPN, CDR2 SVGIG (reference sequence). The CDR3 sequence is 12 residues long. The germline V and J ends were trimmed by 5 bases and 4 bases, with 12 bases remaining between them. CDR3 DNA sequence: TGTGCCTGGGAGGCGGGTTCTTACGAGCAGTACTTC. It encodes CAWEAGSYEQYF.

The chain uses TRBV30 and TRBJ1-5, with 7 bases identical to TRBD1. CDR3 length: 14 amino acids. Per germline, CDR1 GTSNPN and CDR2 SVGIG (reference sequence). Unmatched junction bases numbered 3, after V lost 1 base and J lost 3 bases. The CDR3 nucleotides are TGTGCCTGGAGTGGAGGGGGCGTCAATCAGCCCCAGCATTTT. It yields the protein CAWSGGGVNQPQHF.

The chain uses TRBV5-4 and TRBJ1-2, with a tentative D call TRBD1 (5 bases). Germline V gives CDR1 SGHNT, CDR2 YYREEE (reference sequence). Trimming pared 4 bases from V and 2 bases from J, leaving 12 bases between. This CDR3 has 14 residues. The CDR3 bases are TGTGCCAGCAGCCCTTTACCAGGGAACTATGGCTACACCTTC. Its translation: CASSPLPGNYGYTF. The entire variable domain, with the rest obtained from reference TRBV5-4 and TRBJ1-2, is as follows: ETGVTQSPTHLIKTRGQQVTLRCSSQSGHNTVSWYQQALGQGPQFIFQYYREEENGRGNFPPRFSGLQFPNYSSELNVNALELDDSALYLCASSPLPGNYGYTFGSGTRLTVV.

The V gene is TRBV11-2, the J gene TRBJ1-2, with 7 bases lining up with TRBD1. Trimming removed 5 bases from V and 8 bases from J; junction bases left unmatched: 11. Germline V lookup: CDR1 SGHAT, CDR2 FQNNGV. This CDR3 contains 14 residues. In DNA, the CDR3 is TGTGCCAGCAGCCAAACAGGGGCCGCGCCCGGCTACACCTTC. Protein: CASSQTGAAPGYTF.

The chain uses TRBV7-6 and TRBJ2-3; D is possibly TRBD2 (6 bases). Germline V gene data show CDR1 as SGHVS and CDR2 as FNYEAQ. The CDR3 consists of 16 residues. V was trimmed by 3 bases and J by 2 bases, leaving 15 bases between them. CDR3 sequence reads: CASSFVGGAYTDTQYF. Written as DNA, the CDR3 is TGTGCCAGCAGCTTTGTTGGAGGGGCCTACACAGATACGCAGTATTTT.

This clone came up once. The CDR3 protein is CASSLAVRGTEAFF. CDR3 sequence (DNA): TGCGCCAGCAGCTTGGCTGTCCGGGGCACTGAAGCTTTCTTT. The chain joins TRBV5-1 to TRBJ1-1; D remains unclear. The CDR3 extends over 14 amino acids. Trimming shortened V by 0 bases and J by 4 bases, and 10 bases separated the two germline ends. Germline V gene data show CDR1 as SGHRS and CDR2 as YFSETQ.

V gene TRBV9 combines with J gene TRBJ1-2, with D possibly being TRBD1 (5 bases). V was pared by 3 bases and J by 3 bases, with 12 bases between. The germline CDR1 and CDR2 sequences are SGDLS and YYNGEE. This CDR3 spans 14 amino acids. The CDR3 bases are TGTGCCAGCAGCGGACCGGGGGGGTACTATGGCTACACCTTC. This gives the protein CASSGPGGYYGYTF.

In its sample, this clone was seen once. The rearrangement uses TRBV4-1 and TRBJ1-1; TRBD1 might be the D (6 bases). V lost 2 bases to trimming and J lost 6 bases, with 13 bases between them. Germline assignment: CDR1 MGHRA and CDR2 YSYEKL. CDR3 length: 14 amino acids. CDR3: CASSQKTGTPEAFF. DNA of the CDR3: TGCGCCAGCAGCCAAAAGACCGGGACACCTGAAGCTTTCTTT.

The chain has TRBV7-9 and TRBJ2-5, with 7 bases matching TRBD2. The germline CDR1 and CDR2 sequences are SEHNR and FQNEAQ (reference sequence). With 4 bases clipped from V and 4 bases from J, the junction kept 3 bases outside the gene matches. The CDR3 contains 13 residues. CDR3 in DNA: TGTGCCAGCAGCTCACCGGGAGGAGAGACCCAGTACTTC. Encoded protein: CASSSPGGETQYF.

About this clone itself: The DNA is omitted, as the CDR3 cannot be located on it reliably, and the CDR3 follows TCRdb's listing. The chain recombines TRBV2 with TRBJ1-1; the table's D gene call, TRBD1, was not cross checked with the DNA. Looked up from germline, CDR1 is SNHLY and CDR2 is FYNNEI. The CDR3 has 13 amino acids, counting both end residues. The CDR3 loop reads CASILGQGLEAFF.

This sequence joins TRBV6-5 and TRBJ1-4, with D perhaps TRBD1 (6 bases). V was pared by 6 bases and J by 8 bases, with 19 bases between. The CDR3 spans 15 residues. Germline V CDR1 and CDR2: MNHEY, SVGAGI. In DNA form, the CDR3 reads TGTGCCAGCAGCCCTTACGGGGGGGCTGAGGAAAAACTGTTTTTT. Residues: CASSPYGGAEEKLFF.

The genes are TRBV4-2 and TRBJ1-2; TRBD1 aligns across 7 bases. Losses at the gene ends were 0 bases for V and 3 bases for J; bases not matched to a gene: 1. This CDR3 comprises 14 residues. Germline loops: CDR1 LGHNA, CDR2 YNFKEQ. The CDR3 nucleotides read TGTGCCAGCAGCCAAGAAGGGGGCGACTATGGCTACACCTTC. It is translated as CASSQEGGDYGYTF.

The V and J genes are TRBV2 and TRBJ1-3, with 8 nucleotides matching TRBD1. V lost 6 bases, J lost 6 bases, and 10 bases stayed unmatched. This CDR3 has 15 amino acids. Germline V gene sequence: CDR1 SNHLY, CDR2 FYNNEI. Here the CDR3 reads CASSIIGQGANTIYF. The CDR3 bases are TGTGCCAGCAGCATAATCGGACAGGGAGCAAACACCATATATTTT.

J is TRBJ2-7 and V is TRBV6-5; the match to TRBD2 covers 10 bases. Germline V gene sequence: CDR1 MNHEY, CDR2 SVGAGI. Trimming took 4 bases from V and 4 from J; bases not matched to a gene: 7. The CDR3 runs 15 residues. CDR3 in amino acids: CASSFPSGGGYEQYF. CDR3 sequence (DNA): TGTGCCAGCAGTTTCCCCAGCGGGGGGGGTTACGAGCAGTACTTC.

The V and J genes are TRBV2 and TRBJ1-2; a possible D gene is TRBD1 (5 bases). CDR3 size: 15 residues. Germline CDR1 is SNHLY and CDR2 is FYNNEI. The ends were cut back, 6 bases at V and 1 base at J, with 15 bases in the middle. In DNA, the CDR3 is TGTGCCAGCAGCCTCCCCGGCAGGGATAACTATGGCTACACCTTC. Translated: CASSLPGRDNYGYTF.

In DNA, the CDR3 is TGTGCCAGCAGTAGCGACGGAAGGCCCGGGGAGACCCAGTACTTC. It yields the protein CASSSDGRPGETQYF. The chain combines TRBV6-5 with TRBJ2-5; D call uncertain. The germline V gene encodes CDR1 MNHEY and CDR2 SVGAGI. V lost 5 bases to trimming and J lost 5 bases, with 18 bases between them. This CDR3 spans 15 amino acids.

The chain has TRBV27 and TRBJ1-1; a weak D match, TRBD1 (5 bases). Per the germline V gene, CDR1 is MNHEY and CDR2 is SMNVEV (reference sequence). Deletions cut 9 bases from V and 2 bases from J, with 13 bases between. The CDR3 is 13 amino acids. This CDR3 reads CARHARANTEAFF. CDR3 nucleotides: TGTGCCAGACATGCCAGGGCCAACACTGAAGCTTTCTTT.

This clone was detected only once. V and J are TRBV15 and TRBJ1-2; the D gene is possibly TRBD1 (5 bases). Germline assignment: CDR1 LNHNV and CDR2 YYDKDF (reference sequence). The CDR3 contains 14 residues. With 0 bases removed from V and 4 bases from J, the gap between germline ends came to 9 bases. Written as DNA, the CDR3 is TGTGCCACCAGCAGAGATAATGGGGCCTATGGCTACACCTTC. The encoded protein is CATSRDNGAYGYTF.

The chain employs TRBV2 and TRBJ2-5; D possibly corresponds to TRBD1 (6 bases). The V gene's germline CDR1 is SNHLY and CDR2 FYNNEI. The CDR3 runs to 13 residues. Trimming shortened V by 6 bases and J by 4 bases, and 12 bases separated the two germline ends. CDR3 bases: TGTGCCAGCAGCCAAAGGACAGCAGAGACCCAGTACTTC. Translation: CASSQRTAETQYF.

The rearrangement links TRBV4-2 to TRBJ2-7, with D tentatively TRBD2 (7 bases). Germline V gene data show CDR1 as LGHNA and CDR2 as YNFKEQ. Trimming shortened V by 1 base and J by 4 bases, and 14 bases separated the two germline ends. The CDR3 runs 15 residues. The CDR3 nucleotides are TGTGCCAGCAGCCAAGGGGCGGGGGCTTCGTACGAGCAGTACTTC. It yields the protein CASSQGAGASYEQYF.

This clone appeared once. The chain carries TRBV10-3 and TRBJ2-2, with D uncertain. CDR3 length equals 16 residues. V was cut by 0 bases and J by 3 bases, with 11 bases left in between. CDR1 and CDR2 (germline): ENHRY, SYGVKD. The CDR3 nucleotides are TGTGCCATCAGTGAGTCGTCAGGAACTTACACCGGGGAGCTGTTTTTT. It yields the protein CAISESSGTYTGELFF.

V is TRBV5-6 and J is TRBJ2-7, with 10 bases lining up with TRBD1. V trimming: 4 bases; J trimming: 0 bases; junction bases outside the gene matches: 4. The CDR3 runs 15 residues. Germline assignment: CDR1 SGHDT and CDR2 YYEEEE. The CDR3 sequence: CASSPGTGDSYEQYF. For the CDR3, the DNA is TGTGCCAGCAGCCCCGGGACAGGGGACTCCTACGAGCAGTACTTC.

The CDR3 here is CASSPTGYEQYF. CDR3 DNA sequence: TGTGCCAGTAGCCCGACAGGATACGAGCAGTACTTC. The rearrangement links TRBV19 to TRBJ2-7, with D possibly matching TRBD1 (6 bases). Trimming stripped 6 bases from V and 4 bases from J, with 10 bases between. CDR3 length: 12 amino acids. Germline loops: CDR1 LNHDA, CDR2 SQIVND (reference sequence).

In its sample, this clone was seen a few times. The chain joins TRBV6-6 to TRBJ2-1; 10 nucleotides align to TRBD1. The CDR3 totals 16 residues. Germline V gene data show CDR1 as MNHNY and CDR2 as SVGAGI (reference sequence). V gave up 0 bases and J gave up 5 bases; unmatched junction bases: 4. The CDR3 DNA reads as TGTGCCAGCAGTTACTCTGACAGGGGGCAGGACAATGAGCAGTTCTTC. Translated, it gives CASSYSDRGQDNEQFF.

The V call is TRBV2, the J call TRBJ2-2, with TRBD1 as a possible D gene (6 bases). Germline loops: CDR1 SNHLY, CDR2 FYNNEI. There are 16 residues in the CDR3. V was pared by 2 bases and J by 2 bases, with 12 bases between. CDR3 protein: CASSEWHRVNTGELFF. The CDR3 nucleotides read TGTGCCAGCAGTGAATGGCACAGGGTAAACACCGGGGAGCTGTTTTTT.

CDR3 in amino acids: CASSLVGVRGGYTF. The CDR3 region has the DNA TGTGCCAGCAGCTTAGTAGGGGTGAGAGGTGGCTACACCTTC. The chain carries TRBV7-8 and TRBJ1-2; D possibly corresponds to TRBD1 (5 bases). The V gene's germline CDR1 is SGHVS and CDR2 FQNEAQ. The CDR3 covers 14 residues. V gave up 1 base and J gave up 7 bases, with 13 bases separating them.

Of note for this clone: One end of the junction fails to match germline, which may point to a read error. V is TRBV5-1 and J is TRBJ2-7, with a tentative D call TRBD1 (6 bases). The CDR3 is 14 amino acids. Germline V gene data show CDR1 as SGHRS and CDR2 as YFSETQ. CDR3 nucleotide sequence: TGCTCCAGGTTGGGGCAGGGGATATCCTACGAGCAGTACTTC. This encodes CSRLGQGISYEQYF.

The chain carries TRBV5-4 and TRBJ2-2, with 8 positions matching TRBD1. The CDR3 runs to 15 residues. The germline V gene encodes CDR1 SGHNT and CDR2 YYREEE (reference sequence). J was trimmed by 4 bases and V by 2 bases; bases with no gene match: 4. Written as DNA, the CDR3 is TGTGCCAGCAGCTTCCTAGGACAGGGCACCGGGGAGCTGTTTTTT. This translates into CASSFLGQGTGELFF.

This clone was picked up one time. The rearrangement uses TRBV4-2 and TRBJ2-3, with D tentatively TRBD1 (6 bases). V lost 3 bases and J lost 1, with 17 bases in between. Germline lookup yields CDR1 LGHNA and CDR2 YNFKEQ. This CDR3 is 17 amino acids long. In DNA form, the CDR3 reads TGTGCCAGCAGCCATCGCCTGAGGGACACCGGCACAGATACGCAGTATTTT. It encodes CASSHRLRDTGTDTQYF.